The present T cell receptor beta chain was sequenced within a study of OX40 agonist ivuxolimab in advanced cancers. Study-level results: Also showing low normalized T-cell clonal expansion were some of the nonresponders. The study did not work out the antigen specificity of the expanded peripheral T cells.

Clones were sequenced by immunoSEQ multiplex PCR, and TCRdb holds only the in-frame ones, with some missing. The table lists some 81,000 clones, about 86% of them singletons, with around 2% in the top ten. Points on this clone: What it recognizes is unknown.

Germline V gene sequence: CDR1 SGHAT, CDR2 FQDESV (reference sequence). V trimming: 1 base; J trimming: 1 base; junction bases outside the gene matches: 4. The CDR3 consists of 16 residues. The rearrangement joins TRBV11-1 to TRBJ2-3, with 8 bases lining up with TRBD2. Sequencing used CD4+ or CD8+ T cells sorted from blood, obtained in a trial of the OX40 agonist ivuxolimab. This clonotype was sampled from an adult with an advanced solid tumor such as melanoma, head and neck, liver or kidney cancer. The CDR3, as DNA: TGTGCCAGCAGCTTAGGAGCGGGGGCGGGCACAGATACGCAGTATTTT. Its translation: CASSLGAGAGTDTQYF.